This note documents a single T cell receptor beta chain sequence. What it binds is not known. This record belongs to a study of cytomegalovirus exposure and HLA in healthy donors. Study-level information: In a previous analysis, some 120 million unique TCR beta sequences were found from about 190 million T cells.

PCR used 60 Vbeta primers and 13 Jbeta primers. Profiled with immunoSEQ multiplex PCR; TCRdb holds only in-frame clones, not every one. Altogether around 140,000 clones are present, just under 85% being singletons, with the ten largest covering roughly 9.9%. The length of the CDR3 is 16 residues. Germline lookup yields CDR1 LGHNA and CDR2 YNFKEQ. The V gene lost 1 base and the J gene lost 4 bases, with 14 bases spanning the gap. Study-wide results and limits: Cytomegalovirus status, reportedly, was diagnosed with high specificity and sensitivity by the classifier. Among CMV-associated TCR beta chains, most appeared HLA-restricted in a later analysis. A list of 150 to 200 TCR beta chains associated with cytomegalovirus was given.

The clonotype was recovered from a woman between 55 and 75 years old in good health and CMV-seropositive. The sample was PBMCs. The V call is TRBV4-2, the J call TRBJ1-5; the D gene is possibly TRBD1 (5 bases). CDR3 protein: CASSQVGRGGNQPQHF. In DNA, the CDR3 is TGTGCCAGCAGCCAAGTTGGAAGGGGTGGGAATCAGCCCCAGCATTTT.